The clone carrying this T cell receptor (beta chain) was detected once. Antigen unknown. These data come from a study of shared clonotypes between healthy human individuals. The study's findings and limits: It was the non-shared clonotypes that had lower generation probabilities than clonotypes shared by all four donors. Of the naive CD4 clonotypes, approximately 5% were shared across several donors.

Per the authors' pipeline: ImmunoSEQ sequences covered only the junction and lacked quality scores; filtering therefore differed. TCRdb keeps only in-frame clones here, not all; method: immunoSEQ multiplex PCR. Clone size and V and J calls were adopted from that table, with D and trimming inferred from the DNA. The repertoire has about 530,000 clones, 90% to 97% of them found once; the top ten carry under 0.06%. CDR3 size: 16 residues. Looked up from germline, CDR1 is SGHNT and CDR2 is YENEEA. Trimming left V 4 bases short and J 5 bases short, with 19 bases between. This rearrangement joins TRBV11-3 to TRBJ2-3, with a possible D match to TRBD2 (7 bases). The clonotype was recovered from a woman aged 25 to 45 in good health. Specimen: naive CD4+ T cells sorted from blood. Stated subset: CD45RA+ positively selected. The CDR3 region is CASSSGVRGGGDTQYF. Written as DNA, the CDR3 is TGTGCCAGCAGCTCAGGTGTTCGGGGAGGGGGAGATACGCAGTATTTT.